This TCR beta chain emerged from a study of T cells in women clearing cervical HPV infection. Whole-study context: Controls' single incident HPV16 infection cleared within 12 months without precancer.

Germline values: CDR1 SGHNT, CDR2 YENEEA. This CDR3 region has 14 residues. General study findings and limits: CIN3+ cases had significantly higher TCR richness than controls; evenness did not differ. It is unknown whether associations predate infection; no effector/memory or HPV-specific sorting.

For this clone: Its antigen is currently unknown. Read data end 3 residues before the CDR3 end; the end is taken from the germline J gene.

Data came from immunoSEQ multiplex PCR; TCRdb stores just in-frame clones and leaves some out. This sample's table reports 20,000 to 30,000 clones. MY09/MY11 PCR detected cervical HPV DNA; dot-blot assigned genotypes. The chain links TRBV11-3 to TRBJ1-2; D not certain. Input material: blood buffy coat. The TCR comes from a woman between 18 and 75 years old with a cervical HPV16 infection that either progressed to CIN3+ or cleared (not recorded which). The sequenced CDR3 bases are TGTGCCAGCAGCTTAGGTGCGAGCACAGATACC. Translation gives CASSLGASTDT. The full CDR3 protein reads CASSLGASTDTYTF.